This T cell receptor (beta chain) was retrieved from a study of blood T cells in healthy people across ages. The study's findings and limits: Roughly linear age-related decline in beta diversity appeared, significant by age 40. Versus aged donors, long-lived donors had higher diversity and more naive CD4+ cells.

Isolated PBMCs totaled at least 6 million in each sample. About this clonotype itself: Antigen specificity is unknown.

Together with a sample-barcoded 5' primer, a J-beta primer mix was included in a second PCR lasting roughly 7 to 11 cycles. MiXCR was run by TCRdb on the 5' RACE reads, yielding one entry per CDR3 protein. The sample consists of over 1,500,000 distinct CDR3 sequences, less than 50% of them appearing once. Sequencing was done on a sample of blood. The TCR sequence derives from a woman between 40 and 55 years old in good health.

The chain's CDR3 is CASSPAEDSNQPQHF. CDR3 coding DNA: TGTGCCAGCTCACCAGCTGAAGATAGCAATCAGCCCCAGCATTTT. This rearrangement joins TRBV18 to TRBJ1-5; D ambiguous. The germline CDR1 and CDR2 sequences are KGHSH and LQKENI. Deletions cut 2 bases from V and 0 bases from J, with 8 bases between. The CDR3 consists of 15 residues.